A single sample gave rise to the 10 T cell receptor beta chains below, sequenced in a study of Tregs in tolerant kidney transplant recipients. Libraries were prepared by immunoSEQ multiplex PCR; TCRdb keeps only in-frame clonotypes and omits some of them. The sample lists about 110,000 clones; nearly 90% were seen once. The sequencing used CD4+ T cells from blood, collected before the transplant. Receptors originate from a human donor who received a combined kidney and bone marrow transplant.

A few counts support this clone. V is TRBV28 and J is TRBJ2-7, with 7 bases fitting TRBD2. The V segment lost 8 bases and the J segment 3 bases; nucleotides outside the gene matches: 13. The CDR3 totals 15 residues. The germline V gene encodes CDR1 MDHEN and CDR2 SYDVKM. The CDR3 protein is CASSFPGTTLYEQYF. Here the CDR3 DNA reads TGTGCCAGCTCCTTCCCCGGGACTACCCTCTACGAGCAGTACTTC.

The rearrangement uses TRBV19 and TRBJ1-1; D perhaps matches TRBD1 (5 bases). CDR1 and CDR2 from the germline V gene are LNHDA and SQIVND (reference sequence). V shed 1 base and J shed 5 bases, with 11 bases lying between them. The CDR3 runs 14 residues. CDR3 residues: CASSIGVGGTEAFF. The CDR3 bases are TGTGCCAGTAGTATAGGAGTCGGGGGGACTGAAGCTTTCTTT.

V gene TRBV21-1 combines with J gene TRBJ2-3; the table's D call TRBD1 went unverified against the DNA. TRBV21-1 is flagged as a pseudogene. The CDR3 has 15 residues. CDR3 residues: CASLTGASSTDTQYF. The CDR3 DNA is TGTGCCAGCTTGACAGGGGCTTCTAGCACAGATACGCAGTATTTT.

V is TRBV28 and J is TRBJ2-1; D remains ambiguous. The V end was cut by 5 bases, the J end by 6 bases, with 5 bases between. This CDR3 is 11 amino acids long. Germline CDR1 is MDHEN and CDR2 is SYDVKM. Here the CDR3 DNA reads TGTGCCAGCAGTAGCCTCAATGAGCAGTTCTTC. It specifies CASSSLNEQFF.

The J gene is TRBJ1-2, the V gene TRBV7-9, with 7 positions matching TRBD1. From germline, CDR1 is SEHNR and CDR2 FQNEAQ (reference sequence). Germline trimming cut 8 bases from V and 8 bases from J; bases unmatched to any gene: 5. The CDR3 spans 11 residues. The CDR3 sequence is CASGDRDGYTF. The CDR3 coding sequence is TGTGCCAGCGGAGACAGGGACGGCTACACCTTC.

The gene calls are TRBV27 and TRBJ2-3; 8 bases match TRBD2. The V segment lost 5 bases and the J segment 0 bases; nucleotides outside the gene matches: 19. The length of the CDR3 is 20 residues. CDR1 MNHEY and CDR2 SMNVEV come from the germline V gene (reference sequence). CDR3 sequence (DNA): TGTGCCAGCAGTCCAACAGGGAGGACTAGCCGCTTCACGAGCACAGATACGCAGTATTTT. Translated, it gives CASSPTGRTSRFTSTDTQYF.

The chain recombines TRBV5-4 with TRBJ2-5; D possibly corresponds to TRBD2 (5 bases). V was shortened by 4 bases and J by 5 bases, with 12 bases between the two germline ends. The CDR3 has 13 residues. CDR1 and CDR2 (germline): SGHNT, YYREEE (reference sequence). CDR3 loop: CASSATSPETQYF. CDR3 nucleotides: TGTGCCAGCAGCGCAACTAGTCCGGAGACCCAGTACTTC.

This clone is a singleton in its sample. The rearrangement uses TRBV7-6 and TRBJ2-5; TRBD2 matches at 11 bases. Germline V gives CDR1 SGHVS, CDR2 FNYEAQ. V was pared by 1 base and J by 5 bases, with 12 bases of the junction left unmatched. The CDR3 loop spans 18 amino acids. The CDR3, as DNA: TGTGCCAGCAGCTTAGTTGTCGGGACTAGCGGAAGAGGGGAGACCCAGTACTTC. The encoded protein is CASSLVVGTSGRGETQYF.

The table lists this clone with a count of one. The V gene is TRBV5-4, the J gene TRBJ1-1; TRBD1 is a possible D gene (5 bases). This CDR3 is built from 13 residues. The V gene lost 4 bases and the J gene lost 3 bases, with 10 bases spanning the gap. Germline CDR1 is SGHNT and CDR2 is YYREEE (reference sequence). Here the CDR3 reads CASSIDSHTEAFF. The DNA for the CDR3 is TGTGCCAGCAGCATTGACAGCCACACTGAAGCTTTCTTT.

The chain couples TRBV7-9 to TRBJ1-1; 8 nucleotides align to TRBD1. V gave up 5 bases and J gave up 4 bases; unmatched junction bases: 12. CDR1 SEHNR and CDR2 FQNEAQ come from the germline V gene (reference sequence). This CDR3 comprises 16 residues. The CDR3 bases are TGTGCCAGCAGCCAACGAGGACAGGGATCGGGCACTGAAGCTTTCTTT. The encoded protein is CASSQRGQGSGTEAFF.